This T cell receptor (beta chain) emerged from a study of blood T cell repertoires in COVID-19. CDR1 SNHLY and CDR2 FYNNEI come from the germline V gene. Deletions cut 3 bases from V and 5 bases from J, with 12 bases between. This CDR3 is 14 amino acids long. Sequencing used immunoSEQ multiplex PCR; TCRdb keeps in-frame clones, though not all of them. Of 490,000 or so clones in the sample, around 85% are singletons; the top ten hold 8.3%. The chain combines TRBV2 with TRBJ2-3; D might be TRBD2 (6 bases). This TCR derives from an older woman who had recovered from COVID-19. The specimen was PBMCs or T cells enriched from blood (not recorded which). CDR3 loop: CASSEKRSGDTQYF. CDR3 DNA sequence: TGTGCCAGCAGTGAGAAGCGTAGCGGAGATACGCAGTATTTT. The variable domain in full, completed from reference TRBV2 and TRBJ2-3, reads EPEVTQTPSHQVTQMGQEVILRCVPISNHLYFYWYRQILGQKVEFLVSFYNNEISEKSEIFDDQFSVERPDGSNFTLKIRSTKLEDSAMYFCASSEKRSGDTQYFGPGTRLTVL.